The 25 T cell receptor beta chains below all came from one sample that was sequenced in a study of post-analysis software for immune sequencing data. TCR beta libraries were prepared from cDNA with unique molecular identifiers. MiXCR, applied by TCRdb to the PCR reads, yields one record per CDR3 protein. The sample has about 430,000 distinct CDR3 sequences, 39% seen once; the top ten hold around 8%. For these receptors, no antigen is known. Broader study findings: Four or five TRBV segments, TRBV5-6, TRBV5-1 and TRBV20-1 among them, were found more frequent in patients than controls.

Sequenced sample: blood. These receptors were collected from a girl aged 2-10 years with multiple sclerosis.

The rearrangement uses TRBV6-5 and TRBJ2-1; TRBD1 is a possible D gene (5 bases). The CDR3 runs to 15 residues. Trimming took 0 bases from V and 7 from J, leaving 13 bases between them. Germline V gene sequence: CDR1 MNHEY, CDR2 SVGAGI. This chain's CDR3 is CASSYSKGLPNEQFF. In DNA, the CDR3 is TGTGCCAGCAGTTACTCAAAGGGGCTCCCAAATGAGCAGTTCTTC.

This clonotype was observed a handful of times. The chain carries TRBV6-6 and TRBJ1-5, with 8 bases matching TRBD1. With 5 bases clipped from V and 2 bases from J, the junction kept 2 bases outside the gene matches. Germline CDR1 reads MNHNY; CDR2 reads SVGAGI (reference sequence). The CDR3 has 14 amino acids. The chain's CDR3 is CASSLQGGNQPQHF. The DNA of the CDR3 is TGTGCCAGCAGTCTACAGGGGGGCAATCAGCCCCAGCATTTT.

This rearrangement joins TRBV20-1 to TRBJ2-1; the match to TRBD2 covers 12 bases. The CDR3 contains 13 residues. V lost 6 bases and J lost 8; bases outside the gene matches: 5. Germline CDR1 DFQATT, CDR2 SNEGSKA (reference sequence). The CDR3: CSARTSGTYEQFF. DNA for the CDR3: TGCAGTGCGCGGACTAGCGGGACTTATGAGCAGTTCTTC.

The chain carries TRBV27 and TRBJ2-5; no reliable D call. Germline CDR1 is MNHEY and CDR2 is SMNVEV (reference sequence). V lost 6 bases and J 5 bases, leaving 13 bases between the germline ends. CDR3 length equals 13 residues. CDR3 sequence reads: CASSLVLRETQYF. CDR3 in DNA: TGTGCCAGCAGCCTGGTTCTTCGGGAGACCCAGTACTTC.

V is TRBV20-1 and J is TRBJ2-1, with D maybe TRBD2 (6 bases). Trimming pared 6 bases from V and 1 base from J, leaving 16 bases between. This CDR3 region has 15 residues. Germline V CDR1 and CDR2: DFQATT, SNEGSKA (reference sequence). The CDR3 loop is CSARDLEASYNEQFF. CDR3 DNA sequence: TGCAGTGCCAGGGACTTGGAGGCTTCCTACAATGAGCAGTTCTTC.

In this sample, this clonotype turned up a few times. The chain uses TRBV6-2 or TRBV6-3 and TRBJ2-7; D is possibly TRBD1 or TRBD2 (5 bases each). The CDR3 is 16 amino acids. V lost 0 bases and J lost 2, with 14 bases in between. CDR1 MNHEY and CDR2 SVGEGT come from the germline V gene. In DNA, the CDR3 is TGTGCCAGCAGTTACTCCGGGACCAATTCCCCCTACGAGCAGTACTTC. Its protein is CASSYSGTNSPYEQYF.

The chain uses TRBV25-1 and TRBJ1-4; 7 bases fit TRBD1. CDR1 is MGHDK and CDR2 is SYGVNS in the germline V gene. V dropped 5 bases and J dropped 12; count of bases not matched to a gene: 15. There are 15 residues in the CDR3. Written as DNA, the CDR3 is TGTGCCAGCAGTACAGGGGTGCAGGCCGAACGGGAACTGTTTTTT. As protein: CASSTGVQAERELFF.

The V gene is TRBV6-1, the J gene TRBJ1-5; D is possibly TRBD1 (6 bases). The CDR3 is 17 amino acids. Germline V gene lookup returns CDR1 MNHNS and CDR2 SASEGT. Deletions cut 6 bases from V and 2 bases from J, with 20 bases between. CDR3: CASSPIWDMRGNQPQHF. CDR3 DNA: TGTGCCAGCAGCCCCATCTGGGACATGCGTGGCAATCAGCCCCAGCATTTT.

Only a few counts were recorded for this clonotype. The chain uses TRBV12-3 or TRBV12-4 and TRBJ2-2; 14 nucleotides match TRBD2. The CDR3 is 15 residues long. Trimming removed 6 bases from V and 7 bases from J; junction bases left unmatched: 4. The CDR3 sequence is CASSPGLAGVGELFF. The CDR3 region has the DNA TGTGCCAGCAGCCCGGGACTAGCGGGGGTCGGGGAGCTGTTTTTT.

The rearrangement joins TRBV5-6 to TRBJ1-1; 11 bases are a match to TRBD1. CDR3 length equals 13 residues. After removal of 0 bases from V and 13 bases from J, the junction contained 5 bases not matched to a gene. The germline gives CDR1 SGHDT, CDR2 YYEEEE. In DNA form, the CDR3 reads TGTGCCAGCAGCTTGGGGGGACAGGGGGGCGATTTCTTT. It codes for CASSLGGQGGDFF. Together with reference TRBV5-6 and TRBJ1-1, the CDR3 gives the full variable domain: DAGVTQSPTHLIKTRGQQVTLRCSPKSGHDTVSWYQQALGQGPQFIFQYYEEEERQRGNFPDRFSGHQFPNYSSELNVNALLLGDSALYLCASSLGGQGGDFFGQGTRLTVV.

This clonotype occurred a few times. The chain couples TRBV7-9 to TRBJ1-5; D is undetermined. CDR1 is SEHNR, CDR2 FQNEAQ, per germline (reference sequence). Between the trimmed V and J ends, which lost 1 base and 4 bases, there was a span of 5 bases. CDR3 length equals 13 residues. CDR3 residues: CASSLDQNQPQHF. CDR3 sequence (DNA): TGTGCCAGCAGCTTAGACCAGAATCAGCCCCAGCATTTT.

The chain carries TRBV7-2 and TRBJ1-5; D unresolved. Trimming cost V 1 base and J 5 bases, with 6 bases left between them. CDR3 length: 13 amino acids. CDR1 is SGHTA, CDR2 FQGNSA, per germline. CDR3 nucleotide sequence: TGTGCCAGCAGCTTAGAGTCAGATCAGCCCCAGCATTTT. Its protein product is CASSLESDQPQHF.

The chain is built from TRBV7-9 and TRBJ2-5, with 8 bases that match TRBD2. Germline V gene lookup returns CDR1 SEHNR and CDR2 FQNEAQ (reference sequence). Unmatched junction bases numbered 6, after V lost 5 bases and J lost 4 bases. The CDR3 is 14 amino acids. Here the CDR3 reads CASSLRTSLETQYF. The DNA for the CDR3 is TGTGCCAGCAGCCTAAGGACTAGCCTAGAGACCCAGTACTTC.

This clonotype has a handful of counts. The chain carries TRBV20-1 and TRBJ1-6; 7 bases align to TRBD1. CDR1 is DFQATT and CDR2 is SNEGSKA in the germline V gene (reference sequence). CDR3 length: 18 amino acids. The junction had 15 bases not matched to a gene; V was cut back by 1 base and J by 6 bases. CDR3: CSARVTGAGARSNSPLHF. Written as DNA, the CDR3 is TGCAGTGCTAGAGTAACAGGGGCAGGAGCTCGCTCTAATTCACCCCTCCACTTT.

This CDR3 is CASSQDLTSGTNYEQYF. The CDR3, as DNA: TGTGCCAGCAGCCAAGATCTCACTAGCGGGACCAACTACGAGCAGTACTTC. The chain couples TRBV4-2 to TRBJ2-7; TRBD2 matches at 10 bases. The CDR3 is made up of 17 amino acids. V lost 0 bases to trimming and J lost 3 bases; unmatched junction nucleotides: 8. Germline values: CDR1 LGHNA, CDR2 YNFKEQ.

This clonotype was counted only a few times. This chain links TRBV4-1 with TRBJ2-7, with 9 bases lining up with TRBD2. Germline CDR1 reads MGHRA; CDR2 reads YSYEKL. Trimming cost V 0 bases and J 4 bases; bases outside gene matches: 7. This CDR3 is built from 16 residues. The CDR3 coding sequence is TGCGCCAGCAGCCAAGATGCGGGGGGGCATTTTTACGAGCAGTACTTC. Amino acids: CASSQDAGGHFYEQYF.

The CDR3: CASSLWGLGWGSVQGDTQYF. The CDR3 DNA follows: TGTGCCAGCAGTTTATGGGGCCTAGGATGGGGTTCCGTCCAGGGAGATACGCAGTATTTT. The rearrangement joins TRBV12-3 or TRBV12-4 to TRBJ2-3; TRBD1 is a possible D gene (5 bases). The length of the CDR3 is 20 residues. Trimming shortened V by 2 bases and J by 5 bases, and 29 bases separated the two germline ends.

The CDR3 DNA reads as TGCAGCGTTCATCCCCTGACAGCGGGTGAGCAGTTCTTC. Protein: CSVHPLTAGEQFF. The rearrangement links TRBV29-1 to TRBJ2-1, with a tentative D call TRBD2 (6 bases). Germline loops: CDR1 SQVTM, CDR2 ANQGSEA. This CDR3 spans 13 amino acids. Trimming left V 5 bases short and J 9 bases short, with 17 bases between.

This chain links TRBV5-1 with TRBJ1-6, with D unresolved. The CDR3 runs 19 residues. Germline V CDR1 and CDR2: SGHRS, YFSETQ. Trimming took off 4 bases at V and 0 bases at J, with 20 bases between the two ends. DNA of the CDR3: TGCGCCAGCAGCCCGGGCCCGGCGGGGATAAGCTCCTATAATTCACCCCTCCACTTT. This sequence encodes CASSPGPAGISSYNSPLHF.

This clonotype was seen a few times. The genes are TRBV28 and TRBJ2-7; unclear D gene. The CDR3 runs to 12 residues. Germline values: CDR1 MDHEN, CDR2 SYDVKM. The V gene lost 3 bases and the J gene lost 8 bases, with 11 bases spanning the gap. CDR3 DNA sequence: TGTGCCAGCAGTTTTAATTTCGGAAAGCAGTACTTC. It yields the protein CASSFNFGKQYF.

This clonotype has a single count. V gene TRBV7-2 combines with J gene TRBJ1-4; D remains ambiguous. Germline V lookup: CDR1 SGHTA, CDR2 FQGNSA. Deletions cut 3 bases from V and 2 bases from J, with 7 bases between. The CDR3 covers 14 residues. The CDR3 spells CASSFAGTNEKLFF. CDR3 bases: TGTGCCAGCAGCTTCGCTGGGACTAATGAAAAACTGTTTTTT.

The chain employs TRBV19 and TRBJ1-2, with D perhaps matching TRBD1 (5 bases). This CDR3 is built from 17 residues. The germline CDR1 and CDR2 sequences are LNHDA and SQIVND (reference sequence). V lost 0 bases and J 5 bases, leaving 19 bases between the germline ends. The CDR3 DNA follows: TGTGCCAGTAGTATAGATCGGACACACCGCGCGAGTTATGGCTACACCTTC. Protein: CASSIDRTHRASYGYTF.

This rearrangement joins TRBV2 to TRBJ2-3; 12 bases match TRBD2. After removal of 4 bases from V and 9 bases from J, the junction contained 26 bases not matched to a gene. Germline CDR1 and CDR2: SNHLY and FYNNEI. The CDR3 loop spans 21 amino acids. The CDR3 DNA follows: TGTGCCAGCAGTGGCTGGTGGGCGTCTAGCGGGGGGGCCAGAGTGGCGCAAACGCAGTATTTT. Translating it yields CASSGWWASSGGARVAQTQYF.

V gene TRBV18 combines with J gene TRBJ2-3; 7 bases agree with TRBD1. The germline CDR1 and CDR2 sequences are KGHSH and LQKENI. This CDR3 has 16 residues. J lost 0 bases, V lost 1 base, and 4 bases had no gene match. Here the CDR3 reads CASSPLADRSTDTQYF. In DNA form, the CDR3 reads TGTGCCAGCTCACCACTGGCGGACAGGAGCACAGATACGCAGTATTTT.

This clonotype turned up a few times. V is TRBV10-3 and J is TRBJ1-1; D gene unclear. CDR3 length: 14 amino acids. Germline V CDR1 and CDR2: ENHRY, SYGVKD. The V end was cut by 2 bases, the J end by 0 bases, with 7 bases between. In DNA, the CDR3 is TGTGCCATCAGTGAGAGACAAATGAACACTGAAGCTTTCTTT. It is translated as CAISERQMNTEAFF.